The 15 T cell receptor beta chains given below trace back to one sample, sequenced in a study of T cells in Graves' hyperthyroidism and ophthalmopathy (dated by TCRdb to 2018 to 2020). Libraries were built with multiplex PCR. Sequencing relied on an Illumina HiSeq 2000. TCR beta CDR3 regions were amplified from RNA transcripts. A first-round RT-PCR of the TCR CDR3 used the HTBI primer set with the Qiagen OneStep RT-PCR kit. The raw public data were reprocessed by TCRdb itself: fastp quality trimming at Q25, MiXCR clonotype calling, in-frame beta chains only. Rows are unified per CDR3 protein, each entry keeping the most common DNA and genes. The sample table records approximately 400,000 distinct CDR3 sequences; 15% to 18% of these occur just once. The ten top clones hold roughly 26% of the sample. Sequencing was done on a sample of blood. These TCRs come from a woman younger than 30 with Graves' hyperthyroidism that later progressed to Graves' ophthalmopathy.

This clonotype came up a few times. The genes are TRBV4-1 and TRBJ1-2; D uncertain. Germline CDR1 reads MGHRA; CDR2 reads YSYEKL. The CDR3 has 14 residues. V gave up 1 base and J gave up 3 bases, with 9 bases separating them. CDR3 DNA: TGCGCCAGCAGCCAAGCTGGACGGCACTATGGCTACACCTTC. Translated: CASSQAGRHYGYTF.

This clonotype has ten or more counts. This rearrangement joins TRBV20-1 to TRBJ2-1, with 8 nucleotides matching TRBD2. The germline CDR1 and CDR2 sequences are DFQATT and SNEGSKA (reference sequence). The length of the CDR3 is 14 residues. V shed 1 base, J shed 2 bases, and the junction held 1 base outside the gene matches. CDR3 region: CSARAGGPYNEQFF. CDR3 in DNA: TGCAGTGCTAGAGCGGGAGGGCCCTACAATGAGCAGTTCTTC.

This clonotype was seen more than once but under ten times. The rearrangement links TRBV15 to TRBJ1-1; 7 positions agree with TRBD1. CDR3 length: 12 residues. CDR1 is LNHNV, CDR2 YYDKDF, per germline (reference sequence). The V gene end was trimmed by 0 bases and the J gene end by 11 bases; junction bases not matched to a gene: 3. The CDR3 DNA reads TGTGCCACCAGCAGAGACAGGGGGTGGGCTTTCTTT. Amino acids: CATSRDRGWAFF.

J is TRBJ2-7 and V is TRBV7-9, with D maybe TRBD2 (7 bases). The germline V gene has CDR1 SEHNR and CDR2 FQNEAQ (reference sequence). The germline V and J ends were trimmed by 3 bases and 0 bases, with 15 bases remaining between them. This CDR3 spans 16 amino acids. For the CDR3, the DNA is TGTGCCAGCAGCTTCCCGCGGGGGCTGATCTCCTACGAGCAGTACTTC. Protein product: CASSFPRGLISYEQYF.

This clonotype was seen repeatedly, ten times or more. V usage is TRBV11-2 and J usage is TRBJ2-1; tentatively, D is TRBD1 or TRBD2 (5 bases each). Germline V CDR1 and CDR2: SGHAT, FQNNGV. Trimming left V 3 bases short and J 5 bases short, with 8 bases between. The CDR3 is 13 amino acids. CDR3 protein: CASSLSGHNEQFF. The CDR3 nucleotides are TGTGCCAGCAGCTTGTCGGGGCACAATGAGCAGTTCTTC.

The table lists this clonotype with a few counts. The V call is TRBV7-8, the J call TRBJ1-1; no firm D call. This CDR3 region has 13 residues. The germline CDR1 and CDR2 sequences are SGHVS and FQNEAQ. Trimming stripped 2 bases from V and 3 bases from J, with 7 bases between. The CDR3 protein is CASSLTRDTEAFF. The CDR3 bases are TGTGCCAGCAGCTTAACCCGGGACACTGAAGCTTTCTTT. The full variable domain, in which reference TRBV7-8 and TRBJ1-1 provide the parts outside the CDR3, is GAGVSQSPRYKVAKRGQDVALRCDPISGHVSLFWYQQALGQGPEFLTYFQNEAQLDKSGLPSDRFFAERPEGSVSTLKIQRTQQEDSAVYLCASSLTRDTEAFFGQGTRLTVV.

In its sample, this clonotype was seen a few times. The junction departs from germline at one end; a sequencing error may be responsible. V is TRBV3-1 and J is TRBJ1-1; D possibly corresponds to TRBD1 (6 bases). The germline V gene encodes CDR1 LGHDT and CDR2 YNNKEL (reference sequence). The CDR3 consists of 16 residues. The DNA for the CDR3 is TGCGCCAGCAGCCAAGATCCGGGACAAATGAACACTGAAGCTTTCTTT. Amino acid sequence: CASSQDPGQMNTEAFF. Complete variable domain (other parts from reference TRBV3-1 and TRBJ1-1): DTAVSQTPKYLVTQMGNDKSIKCEQNLGHDTMYWYKQDSKKFLKIMFSYNNKELIINETVPNRFSPKSPDKAHLNLHINSLELGDSAVYFCASSQDPGQMNTEAFFGQGTRLTVV.

This clonotype has just a few counts. The chain recombines TRBV13 with TRBJ2-1; 11 nucleotides line up with TRBD2. Per the germline V gene, CDR1 is PRHDT and CDR2 is FYEKMQ (reference sequence). The CDR3 runs to 17 residues. J gave up 8 bases and V 7 bases, and 16 bases lay outside the gene matches. This CDR3 reads CASTSLGFSGRADEQFF. Written as DNA, the CDR3 is TGTGCCAGCACTAGTCTAGGGTTTAGCGGGAGGGCCGATGAGCAGTTCTTC.

This clonotype occurred a few times. The chain has TRBV29-1 and TRBJ1-5; the D gene is possibly TRBD1 (5 bases). V dropped 7 bases and J dropped 4 bases, with 17 bases sitting between them. This CDR3 comprises 14 residues. CDR1 and CDR2 (germline): SQVTM, ANQGSEA. The CDR3 DNA follows: TGCAGCGCCAAACGGGGACGGATAAATCAGCCCCAGCATTTT. Protein: CSAKRGRINQPQHF.

This clonotype was seen at least ten times. V and J are TRBV2 and TRBJ1-4; TRBD1 might be the D (6 bases). V was trimmed by 2 bases and J by 13 bases, leaving 17 bases between them. CDR3 length: 14 residues. Germline CDR1 is SNHLY and CDR2 is FYNNEI. The CDR3 nucleotides are TGTGCCAGCAGTGAACAGGGGCAGGGCACATCACTGTTTTTT. Encoded protein: CASSEQGQGTSLFF.

This clonotype was counted a few times. The chain is built from TRBV9 and TRBJ2-5, with D perhaps matching TRBD2 (5 bases). The V end was cut by 0 bases, the J end by 3 bases, with 15 bases between. This CDR3 has 16 residues. Germline values: CDR1 SGDLS, CDR2 YYNGEE. The CDR3 here is CASSVEGSATKETQYF. As DNA, the CDR3 is TGTGCCAGCAGCGTAGAGGGTAGCGCCACCAAAGAGACCCAGTACTTC.

This clonotype was seen ten or more times. This sequence joins TRBV15 and TRBJ1-5, with a possible D match to TRBD1 (5 bases). The CDR3 has 15 residues. Germline V gene data show CDR1 as LNHNV and CDR2 as YYDKDF (reference sequence). The V end lost 0 bases, the J end lost 6 bases, and 12 bases lay between the germline ends. The CDR3, as DNA: TGTGCCACCAGCAGAGATCTACTGGGGGGTCAGCCCCAGCATTTT. Protein product: CATSRDLLGGQPQHF. The variable domain in full, completed from reference TRBV15 and TRBJ1-5, reads DAMVIQNPRYQVTQFGKPVTLSCSQTLNHNVMYWYQQKSSQAPKLLFHYYDKDFNNEADTPDNFQSRRPNTSFCFLDIRSPGLGDTAMYLCATSRDLLGGQPQHFGDGTRLSIL.

The chain links TRBV12-3 or TRBV12-4 to TRBJ1-3, with D possibly being TRBD1 (6 bases). Trimming pared 6 bases from V and 2 bases from J, leaving 14 bases between. The CDR3 length is 15 residues. This CDR3 is CASSEQGKTGNTIYF. The CDR3 DNA is TGTGCCAGCAGCGAACAGGGAAAAACTGGAAACACCATATATTTT.

This clonotype was seen ten or more times. The chain joins TRBV28 to TRBJ2-1, with 7 bases identical to TRBD1. CDR1 MDHEN and CDR2 SYDVKM come from the germline V gene. This CDR3 is 15 amino acids long. Trimming removed 3 bases from V and 9 bases from J; junction bases left unmatched: 11. Here the CDR3 DNA reads TGTGCCAGCAGTTTTGGAACAGGGGAGAGGGGTGAGCAGTTCTTC. The encoded protein is CASSFGTGERGEQFF.

There are a few counts of this clonotype. The CDR3, as DNA: TGTGCCAGCAGTGAATGGTTAGCGGGCCTACCCTCCTACAATGAGCAGTTCTTC. It translates to CASSEWLAGLPSYNEQFF. The chain links TRBV25-1 to TRBJ2-1; 7 bases map to TRBD2. Germline trimming cut 1 base from V and 0 bases from J; bases unmatched to any gene: 9. Per germline, CDR1 MGHDK and CDR2 SYGVNS. CDR3 length: 18 residues. Full variable domain (missing parts from reference TRBV25-1 and TRBJ2-1): EADIYQTPRYLVIGTGKKITLECSQTMGHDKMYWYQQDPGMELHLIHYSYGVNSTEKGDLSSESTVSRIRTEHFPLTLESARPSHTSQYLCASSEWLAGLPSYNEQFFGPGTRLTVL.